This is a list of T cell receptor beta chains from one sample in a study of OX40 agonist ivuxolimab in advanced cancers. TCRdb's copy holds only in-frame clones and misses some; the assay was immunoSEQ multiplex PCR. The table records around 70,000 clones, about four fifths of them present only once. The sample here was CD4+ or CD8+ T cells sorted from blood, taken in a trial of the OX40 agonist ivuxolimab. The receptors stem from an adult with an advanced solid tumor such as melanoma, head and neck, liver or kidney cancer. The CDR3 runs from the conserved cysteine through the conserved F or W. Each record gives: CDR3 protein, CDR3 DNA, D gene, V gene, J gene, clone size. A D gene is named only where the DNA matches it firmly. Clone size, where shown, is once, few, many, or a class for clones that have expanded.

CASSQDYLGLAATDTQYF	TGTGCCAGCAGCCAAGACTATCTGGGACTAGCGGCTACAGATACGCAGTATTTT	TRBD2	TRBV4-2	TRBJ2-3	NA
CASSKTGRDGYTF	TGTGCCAGCAGTAAGACAGGGCGAGATGGCTACACCTTC	TRBD1	TRBV27	TRBJ1-2	NA
CAIRKDGGEGTHGGSYNEQFF	TGTGCCATCAGGAAGGACGGAGGGGAAGGGACCCACGGGGGCTCCTACAATGAGCAGTTCTTC	NA	TRBV10-3	TRBJ2-1	once
CASSKTDTGRGDTQYF	TGTGCCAGCAGCAAGACGGACACGGGGCGGGGAGATACGCAGTATTTT	NA	TRBV7-3	TRBJ2-3	NA
CASSLYEADTQYF	TGTGCCAGCAGCTTATACGAGGCAGATACGCAGTATTTT	NA	TRBV7-2	TRBJ2-3	NA
CASSSAGGSDTQYF	TGTGCCAGCAGCTCGGCGGGGGGCTCAGATACGCAGTATTTT	TRBD2	TRBV7-3	TRBJ2-3	NA
CASSLSVGVGNTIYF	TGTGCCAGCAGTTTATCCGTAGGGGTTGGAAACACCATATATTTT	NA	TRBV27	TRBJ1-3	NA
CAWGKSLSQGGYTF	TGTGCCTGGGGAAAGTCTCTTTCCCAGGGCGGCTACACCTTC	NA	TRBV30	TRBJ1-2	NA
CASSEAGGASYGYTF	TGTGCCAGCAGTGAAGCGGGGGGAGCGAGTTATGGCTACACCTTC	NA	TRBV2	TRBJ1-2	NA
CASSSQAGQGQETQYF	TGTGCCAGCAGCTCCCAAGCGGGACAGGGGCAAGAGACCCAGTACTTC	TRBD1	TRBV5-4	TRBJ2-5	NA
CASSDGRGGSNQPQHF	TGTGCCAGCAGTGACGGCAGGGGGGGAAGCAATCAGCCCCAGCATTTT	TRBD1	TRBV6-1	TRBJ1-5	NA
CASSPATDTQYF	TGCGCCAGCAGCCCTGCAACAGATACGCAGTATTTT	NA	TRBV5-1	TRBJ2-3	NA
CASSLIESTDTQYF	TGCGCCAGCAGCTTGATCGAGAGCACAGATACGCAGTATTTT	NA	TRBV5-1	TRBJ2-3	NA
CASSYGRAGETQYF	TGTGCCAGCAGTTACGGCAGGGCGGGAGAGACCCAGTACTTC	NA	TRBV6-5	TRBJ2-5	few
CASSPVSIDRGDEQFF	TGTGCCAGCAGCCCCGTTTCCATAGACAGGGGCGATGAGCAGTTCTTC	NA	TRBV12-1	TRBJ2-1	NA
CASSDSLNQPQHF	TGTGCCAGCAGTGACAGCCTCAATCAGCCCCAGCATTTT	NA	TRBV6-1	TRBJ1-5	NA
CASSPTFGQPGAPQHF	TGTGCCAGCAGCCCTACCTTTGGGCAGCCCGGCGCGCCCCAGCATTTT	NA	TRBV7-8	TRBJ1-5	NA
CASSQQGGETQYF	TGTGCCAGCAGTCAACAGGGAGGGGAGACCCAGTACTTC	NA	TRBV2	TRBJ2-5	NA
CASRGTGEAFF	TGTGCCAGCAGAGGGACAGGTGAAGCTTTCTTT	TRBD1	TRBV6-6	TRBJ1-1	NA
CASSPATLNEKLFF	TGTGCCAGCAGCCCCGCCACGCTAAATGAAAAACTGTTTTTT	NA	TRBV28	TRBJ1-4	NA
CASSPTGGEQFF	TGTGCCAGCAGCCCGACAGGGGGTGAGCAGTTCTTC	TRBD1	TRBV7-9	TRBJ2-1	NA
CGTSERPGFDEQYF	TGTGGTACCAGCGAAAGGCCAGGGTTCGACGAGCAGTACTTC	NA	TRBV28	TRBJ2-7	NA